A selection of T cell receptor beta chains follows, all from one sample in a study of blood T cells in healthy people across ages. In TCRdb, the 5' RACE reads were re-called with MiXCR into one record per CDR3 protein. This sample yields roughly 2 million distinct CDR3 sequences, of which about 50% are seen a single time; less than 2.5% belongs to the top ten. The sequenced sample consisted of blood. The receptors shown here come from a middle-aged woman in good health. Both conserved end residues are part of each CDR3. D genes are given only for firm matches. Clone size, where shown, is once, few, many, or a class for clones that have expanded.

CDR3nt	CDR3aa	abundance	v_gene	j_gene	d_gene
TGTGCCAGCGTCTCTACCGGGACAGGGGCTTACGAGCAGTACTTC	CASVSTGTGAYEQYF	.	TRBV28	TRBJ2-7	TRBD1
TGCAGTGCCCGTAACGGCGAACATTCACCCCTCCACTTT	CSARNGEHSPLHF	.	TRBV20-1	TRBJ1-6	.
TGTGCCAGCAGCCCTTCATGGACAGGGGGTAGCACAGATACGCAGTATTTT	CASSPSWTGGSTDTQYF	few	TRBV7-2	TRBJ2-3	TRBD1
TGTGCCAGCAGCCAAGACCTCCAGAAGGGGGACGCGGAGTATTTT	CASSQDLQKGDAEYF	.	TRBV3-1	TRBJ2-3	.
TGTGCCAGCTCGACAGGGGGCAGTAACTATGGCTACACCTTC	CASSTGGSNYGYTF	many	TRBV25-1	TRBJ1-2	TRBD1
TGTGCCAGCAGTGAAGCCCCACAGGGCGAGCAGTACTTC	CASSEAPQGEQYF	few	TRBV2	TRBJ2-7	.
TGCAGCGTTAACCCCGGGCCGGGCGACGAGCAGTACTTC	CSVNPGPGDEQYF	.	TRBV29-1	TRBJ2-7	.
TGTGCCAGCAGCCGGAGCTCAGGGGAATTGAGCTATGGCTACACCTTC	CASSRSSGELSYGYTF	.	TRBV7-2	TRBJ1-2	.
TGTGCCAGCAGCCGTTTTTCAGGGACTACCGTCCACGAGCAGTACTTC	CASSRFSGTTVHEQYF	.	TRBV3-1	TRBJ2-7	TRBD2
TGCGCCAGCAGCCAAGATGGACAGGGGGCATATGGCTACACCTTC	CASSQDGQGAYGYTF	.	TRBV4-3	TRBJ1-2	TRBD1
TGTGCCAGCAGCACCCGGACGGAGCGCTCCTACAATGAGCAGTTCTTC	CASSTRTERSYNEQFF	.	TRBV9	TRBJ2-1	.
TGCAGCGTTGAAAAGATCACTGAAGCTTTCTTT	CSVEKITEAFF	.	TRBV29-1	TRBJ1-1	.
TGTGCCACCAGTGATTTGCCGATCGGGGGGGCCATAGATGAGCAGTTCTTC	CATSDLPIGGAIDEQFF	.	TRBV24-1	TRBJ2-1	TRBD2
TGTGCCAGCAGTGAACGGAGGGACTCCTACGAGCAGTACTTC	CASSERRDSYEQYF	.	TRBV6-1	TRBJ2-7	.
TGTGCCACCACGACAGGGGGAGTAGCTAGCTATGGCTACACCTTC	CATTTGGVASYGYTF	few	TRBV7-9	TRBJ1-2	TRBD1
TGTGCCAGCAGCTTAGGTACACCTAACCGACAAATTAATAAAAACATTCAGTACTTC	CASSLGTPNRQINKNIQYF	.	TRBV13	TRBJ2-4	.
TGTGCCAGCAGTCAACCTCTGACTAGCGGGTCCACAGATACGCAGTATTTT	CASSQPLTSGSTDTQYF	.	TRBV6-2/TRBV6-3	TRBJ2-3	TRBD2
TGTGCCGTCAGTGAGTCGCTGAATTCACCCCTCCACTTT	CAVSESLNSPLHF	.	TRBV10-3	TRBJ1-6	.
TGTGCCAGTGAAGGGACCGGCCATGGAAACACCATATATTTT	CASEGTGHGNTIYF	once	TRBV6-5	TRBJ1-3	.
TGTGCCAGCAGTTATGACACGTTCACAGATACGCAGTATTTT	CASSYDTFTDTQYF	.	TRBV6-5	TRBJ2-3	.
TGTGCCAGCAGCCAAATATCCCAGAGCTACTATGGCTACACCTTC	CASSQISQSYYGYTF	.	TRBV3-1	TRBJ1-2	.
TGCAGTGCTATTGGCCAACTCCTTTACGAGCAGTACTTC	CSAIGQLLYEQYF	.	TRBV20-1	TRBJ2-7	.
TGTGCCAGCAGTTACGATTACGAGACCCAGTACTTC	CASSYDYETQYF	.	TRBV6-6	TRBJ2-5	.
TGTGCCAGCAGTTACGGGGGACCGGGCTATGGCTACACCTTC	CASSYGGPGYGYTF	.	TRBV6-5	TRBJ1-2	.
TGCGCCAGCAGCGACGGAGAAGGCCAAGAGACCCAGTACTTC	CASSDGEGQETQYF	.	TRBV5-1	TRBJ2-5	.
TGTGCCAGCAGTTTACAGGGGAGCCCAGCTAACTATGGCTACACCTTC	CASSLQGSPANYGYTF	.	TRBV27	TRBJ1-2	.
TGCAGTGCTAGTATGGGCAGGGAGACCCAGTACTTC	CSASMGRETQYF	.	TRBV20-1	TRBJ2-5	.
TGCAGCGCGCCCGGGGGTTGGGGGCGAGGAGCTAACTATGGCTACACCTTC	CSAPGGWGRGANYGYTF	few	TRBV20-1	TRBJ1-2	.
TGTGCCAGCAGACCCGGGACGCTGAGGGCAGATACGCAGTATTTT	CASRPGTLRADTQYF	.	TRBV25-1	TRBJ2-3	.
TGTGCCAGCAGTGATCTCTCCCCTAATGGCTACACCTTC	CASSDLSPNGYTF	few	TRBV25-1	TRBJ1-2	.
TGTGCCAGCAAGACAGGGCACATGGGACAGCCCCAGCATTTT	CASKTGHMGQPQHF	.	TRBV28	TRBJ1-5	TRBD1
TGCGCCAGCAGTGAGATCATGGGGTATGGCTACACCTTC	CASSEIMGYGYTF	many	TRBV10-2	TRBJ1-2	.
TGTGCCAGCAGCGAAGCGGACACAGATACGCAGTATTTT	CASSEADTDTQYF	.	TRBV7-2	TRBJ2-3	.
TGTGCCAGCAGGACGGATGGTTACGAGCAGTACTTC	CASRTDGYEQYF	few	TRBV7-8	TRBJ2-7	.
TGTGCCAGCAGCTCCGGGATCGACGATTCAGATACGCAGTATTTT	CASSSGIDDSDTQYF	.	TRBV11-2	TRBJ2-3	.
TGCGCCAGCAGCCTCCCGCGGACTAGAAGCTCCTACGAGCAGTACTTC	CASSLPRTRSSYEQYF	.	TRBV5-1	TRBJ2-7	TRBD2
TGCACCAGCAGCTCTCAGGCGGGAGAGCCGAATGAGCAGTTCTTC	CTSSSQAGEPNEQFF	.	TRBV5-1	TRBJ2-1	TRBD2
TGCAGCGTTGAAGATCCGAGGACAGGGACATATGGCTACACCTTC	CSVEDPRTGTYGYTF	few	TRBV29-1	TRBJ1-2	TRBD1
TGTGCCAGCAGCTTAAACAGGGTCTCTGGGGCCAACGTCCTGACTTTC	CASSLNRVSGANVLTF	.	TRBV7-8	TRBJ2-6	.
TGTGCCAGCAGCTACCAACGGACTTCCAACGAGCAGTACTTC	CASSYQRTSNEQYF	.	TRBV5-8	TRBJ2-7	.
TGTGCCAGCACCCCAGGTAGCGGGGGATCCTACGAGCAGTACTTC	CASTPGSGGSYEQYF	.	TRBV6-5	TRBJ2-7	TRBD2
TGTGCCAGCAGTACAACCACAGGGTTCGAAGCCAAAAACATTCAGTACTTC	CASSTTTGFEAKNIQYF	.	TRBV6-1	TRBJ2-4	.
TGTGCCAGCGTCCCAGGGAGTAGATCGGCCTACGAGCAGTACTTC	CASVPGSRSAYEQYF	.	TRBV7-9	TRBJ2-7	.
TGTGCCAGCAGTCACAGGGGGGTCCAAGAGACCCAGTACTTC	CASSHRGVQETQYF	few	TRBV12-3/TRBV12-4	TRBJ2-5	TRBD1
TGTGCCAGCAGTTTGGGAGAAGGGAGGGGGAACACTGAAGCTTTCTTT	CASSLGEGRGNTEAFF	.	TRBV12-3/TRBV12-4	TRBJ1-1	.
TGCACCAGCAGCCAAGATGGACTAGCGGGGGTAGGGGAGACCCAGTACTTC	CTSSQDGLAGVGETQYF	.	TRBV1	TRBJ2-5	.
TGTGCCAGCAGATTGGACAGGGTCCACGAGCAGTACTTC	CASRLDRVHEQYF	few	TRBV28	TRBJ2-7	TRBD1
TGTGCCAGCAGTTGGTTGAATACGCAGTATTTT	CASSWLNTQYF	few	TRBV6-5	TRBJ2-3	.
TGTGCCAGCAGCCACAGCGTGGGGCAGGGAAACTATGGCTACACCTTC	CASSHSVGQGNYGYTF	.	TRBV3-1	TRBJ1-2	.
TGTGCCAGCAGTTTACCACGTGGGGCTAGCGGGTACGGGGAGACCCAGTACTTC	CASSLPRGASGYGETQYF	.	TRBV28	TRBJ2-5	TRBD2
TGCGCCAGCAGCCGGGACAGGGGGTATTCCCTTGATGGCTACACCTTC	CASSRDRGYSLDGYTF	many	TRBV4-1	TRBJ1-2	TRBD1
TGTGCCAGCAGGCTGAAGGGTTATGGCTACACCTTC	CASRLKGYGYTF	.	TRBV6-8	TRBJ1-2	.
TGTGCCAGCGGGCTAGCGGTGTGGGCAGATACGCAGTATTTT	CASGLAVWADTQYF	few	TRBV6-5	TRBJ2-3	TRBD2
TGTGCCAGCAGCTTAGCTCCTAGGGAGGCCCAGTACTTC	CASSLAPREAQYF	.	TRBV7-9	TRBJ2-7	.